The present T cell receptor (beta chain) was sequenced within a study of technical replicates of blood from a handful of donors. The method was immunoSEQ multiplex PCR; TCRdb's version includes in-frame clones alone and lacks a portion of them. The sample lists approximately 70,000 clones; about nine tenths were seen once. Material: T cells isolated from PBMCs. This TCR was recovered from a human donor in good health.

CDR3 loop: CASSTPGQRAEAFF. The CDR3 DNA reads TGTGCCAGCAGTACGCCGGGACAGCGGGCTGAAGCTTTCTTT. J is TRBJ1-1 and V is TRBV6-6; 7 bases are shared with TRBD1. This CDR3 has 14 residues. Trimming took 5 bases from V and 6 from J; bases not matched to a gene: 9. Per the germline V gene, CDR1 is MNHNY and CDR2 is SVGAGI (reference sequence).